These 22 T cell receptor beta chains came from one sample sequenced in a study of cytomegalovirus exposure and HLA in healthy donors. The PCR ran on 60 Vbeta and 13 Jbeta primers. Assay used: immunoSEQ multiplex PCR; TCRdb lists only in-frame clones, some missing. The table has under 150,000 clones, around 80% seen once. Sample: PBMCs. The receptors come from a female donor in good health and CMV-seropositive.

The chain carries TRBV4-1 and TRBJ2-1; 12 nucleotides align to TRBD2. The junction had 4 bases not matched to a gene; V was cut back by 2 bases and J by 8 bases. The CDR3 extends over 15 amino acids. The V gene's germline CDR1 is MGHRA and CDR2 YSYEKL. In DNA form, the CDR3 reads TGCGCCAGCAGCCAAACTAGCGGGAGGCGCGATGAGCAGTTCTTC. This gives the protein CASSQTSGRRDEQFF.

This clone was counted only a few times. The CDR3 nucleotides read TGTGCCAGCAGTTTTCTAGGGAGTGCCTCTGGAAACACCATATATTTT. It yields the protein CASSFLGSASGNTIYF. The rearrangement joins TRBV2 to TRBJ1-3, with unresolved D. This CDR3 has 16 residues. With 5 bases removed from V and 0 bases from J, the gap between germline ends came to 14 bases. Per germline, CDR1 SNHLY and CDR2 FYNNEI.

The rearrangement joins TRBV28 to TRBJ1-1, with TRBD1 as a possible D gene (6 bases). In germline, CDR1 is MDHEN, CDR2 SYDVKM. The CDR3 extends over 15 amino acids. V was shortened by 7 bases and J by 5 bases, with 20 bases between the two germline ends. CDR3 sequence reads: CASTTRASGETEAFF. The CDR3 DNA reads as TGTGCCAGCACCACCCGGGCCTCAGGGGAAACTGAAGCTTTCTTT. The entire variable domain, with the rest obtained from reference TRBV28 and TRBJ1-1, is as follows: DVKVTQSSRYLVKRTGEKVFLECVQDMDHENMFWYRQDPGLGLRLIYFSYDVKMKEKGDIPEGYSVSREKKERFSLILESASTNQTSMYLCASTTRASGETEAFFGQGTRLTVV.

CDR3 DNA sequence: TGTGCCAGCAGTCAGTCAGATACGCAGTATTTT. Translated, it gives CASSQSDTQYF. The J gene is TRBJ2-3, the V gene TRBV13, with D unresolved. Germline CDR1 and CDR2: PRHDT and FYEKMQ (reference sequence). The V end lost 6 bases, the J end lost 4 bases, and 5 bases lay between the germline ends. This CDR3 spans 11 amino acids. Supplemented by reference TRBV13 and TRBJ2-3, the full variable domain reads AAGVIQSPRHLIKEKRETATLKCYPIPRHDTVYWYQQGPGQDPQFLISFYEKMQSDKGSIPDRFSAQQFSDYHSELNMSSLELGDSALYFCASSQSDTQYFGPGTRLTVL.

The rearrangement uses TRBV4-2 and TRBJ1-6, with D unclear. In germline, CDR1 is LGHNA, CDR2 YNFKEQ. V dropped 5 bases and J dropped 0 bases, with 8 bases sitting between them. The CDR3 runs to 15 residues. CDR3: CASSASSSYNSPLHF. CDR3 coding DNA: TGTGCCAGCAGCGCGTCGAGCTCCTATAATTCACCCCTCCACTTT.

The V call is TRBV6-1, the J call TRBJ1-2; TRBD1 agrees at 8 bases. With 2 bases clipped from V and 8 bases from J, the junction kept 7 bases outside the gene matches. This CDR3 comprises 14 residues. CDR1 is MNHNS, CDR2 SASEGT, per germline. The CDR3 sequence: CASSETRTGNGYTF. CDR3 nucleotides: TGTGCCAGCAGTGAAACACGGACAGGGAACGGCTACACCTTC.

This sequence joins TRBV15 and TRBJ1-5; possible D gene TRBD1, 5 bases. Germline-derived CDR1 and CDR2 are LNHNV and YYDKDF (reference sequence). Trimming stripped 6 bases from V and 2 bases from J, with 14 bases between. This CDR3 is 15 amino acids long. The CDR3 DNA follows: TGTGCCACCAGGACACAGGTGGGTGGCAATCAGCCCCAGCATTTT. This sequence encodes CATRTQVGGNQPQHF.

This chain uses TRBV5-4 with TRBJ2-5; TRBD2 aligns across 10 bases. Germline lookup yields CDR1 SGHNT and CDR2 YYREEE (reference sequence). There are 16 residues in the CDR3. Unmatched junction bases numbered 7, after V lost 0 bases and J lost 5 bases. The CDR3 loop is CASSLASGGAHETQYF. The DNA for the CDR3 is TGTGCCAGCAGCTTGGCGAGCGGGGGGGCCCACGAGACCCAGTACTTC.

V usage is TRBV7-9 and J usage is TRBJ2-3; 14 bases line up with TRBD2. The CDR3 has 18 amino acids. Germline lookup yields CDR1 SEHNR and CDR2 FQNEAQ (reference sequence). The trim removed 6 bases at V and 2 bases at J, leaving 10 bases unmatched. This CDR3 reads CASSFFRTSGGFTDTQYF. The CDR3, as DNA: TGTGCCAGCAGTTTCTTTAGGACTAGCGGGGGGTTCACAGATACGCAGTATTTT.

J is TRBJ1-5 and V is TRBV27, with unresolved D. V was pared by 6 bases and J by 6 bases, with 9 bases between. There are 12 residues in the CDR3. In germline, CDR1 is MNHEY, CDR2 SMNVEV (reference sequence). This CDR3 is CASRGAGQPQHF. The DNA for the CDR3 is TGTGCCAGCAGGGGAGCGGGTCAGCCCCAGCATTTT.

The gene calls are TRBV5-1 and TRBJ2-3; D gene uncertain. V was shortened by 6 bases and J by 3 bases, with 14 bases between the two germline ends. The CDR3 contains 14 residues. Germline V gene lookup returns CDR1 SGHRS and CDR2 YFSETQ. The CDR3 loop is CASKAVAGTDTQYF. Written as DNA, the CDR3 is TGCGCCAGCAAGGCGGTGGCCGGGACAGATACGCAGTATTTT.

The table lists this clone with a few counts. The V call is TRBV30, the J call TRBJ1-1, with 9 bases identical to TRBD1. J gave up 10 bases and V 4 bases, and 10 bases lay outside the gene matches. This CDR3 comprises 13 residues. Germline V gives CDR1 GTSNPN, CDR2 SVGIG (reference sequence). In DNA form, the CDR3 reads TGTGCCTGGAAGACGACAGGGGGTGGTGCAGCTTTCTTT. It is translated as CAWKTTGGGAAFF.

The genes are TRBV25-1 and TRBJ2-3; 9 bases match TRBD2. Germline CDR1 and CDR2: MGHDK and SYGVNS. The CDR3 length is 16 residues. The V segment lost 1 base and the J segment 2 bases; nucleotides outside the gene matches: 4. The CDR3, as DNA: TGTGCCAGCAGTGAATCTATAGCGGGGGACACAGATACGCAGTATTTT. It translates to CASSESIAGDTDTQYF.

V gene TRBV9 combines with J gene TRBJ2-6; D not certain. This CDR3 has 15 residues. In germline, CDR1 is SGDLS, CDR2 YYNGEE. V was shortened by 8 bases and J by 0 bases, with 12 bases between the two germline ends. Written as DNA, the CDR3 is TGTGCCAGTAAATTGAGAGCCTCTGGGGCCAACGTCCTGACTTTC. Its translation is CASKLRASGANVLTF.

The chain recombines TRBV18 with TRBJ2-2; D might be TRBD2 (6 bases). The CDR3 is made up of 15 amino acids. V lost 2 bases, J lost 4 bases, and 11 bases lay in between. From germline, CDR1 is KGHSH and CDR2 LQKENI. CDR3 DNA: TGTGCCAGCTCACCAGGGGAGGTTTTCACCGGGGAGCTGTTTTTT. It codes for CASSPGEVFTGELFF. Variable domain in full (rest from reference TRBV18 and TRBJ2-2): NAGVMQNPRHLVRRRGQEARLRCSPMKGHSHVYWYRQLPEEGLKFMVYLQKENIIDESGMPKERFSAEFPKEGPSILRIQQVVRGDSAAYFCASSPGEVFTGELFFGEGSRLTVL.

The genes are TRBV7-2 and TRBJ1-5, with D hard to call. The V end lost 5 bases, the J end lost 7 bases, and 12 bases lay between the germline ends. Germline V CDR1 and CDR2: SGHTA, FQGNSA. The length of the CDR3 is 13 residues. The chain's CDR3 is CASSEGLGQPQHF. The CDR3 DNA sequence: TGTGCCAGCAGCGAAGGCCTCGGGCAGCCCCAGCATTTT.

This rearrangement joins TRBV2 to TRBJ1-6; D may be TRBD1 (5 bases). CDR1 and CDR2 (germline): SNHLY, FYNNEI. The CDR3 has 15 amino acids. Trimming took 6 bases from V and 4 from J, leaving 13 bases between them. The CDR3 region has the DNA TGTGCCAGCAGGGACAACAGTGGGTATAATTCACCCCTCCACTTT. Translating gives CASRDNSGYNSPLHF.

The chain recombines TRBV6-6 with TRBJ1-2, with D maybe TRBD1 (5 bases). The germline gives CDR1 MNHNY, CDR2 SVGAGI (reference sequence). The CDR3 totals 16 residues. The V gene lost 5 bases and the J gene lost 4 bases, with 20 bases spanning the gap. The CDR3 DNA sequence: TGTGCCAGCAGTCGGGACTCGAACACGGGTTCCTATGGCTACACCTTC. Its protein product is CASSRDSNTGSYGYTF.

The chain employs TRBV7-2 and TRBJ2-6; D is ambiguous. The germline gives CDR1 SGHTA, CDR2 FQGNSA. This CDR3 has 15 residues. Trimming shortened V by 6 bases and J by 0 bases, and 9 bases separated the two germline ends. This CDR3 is CASRLTASGANVLTF. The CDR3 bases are TGTGCCAGCAGACTCACAGCCTCTGGGGCCAACGTCCTGACTTTC.

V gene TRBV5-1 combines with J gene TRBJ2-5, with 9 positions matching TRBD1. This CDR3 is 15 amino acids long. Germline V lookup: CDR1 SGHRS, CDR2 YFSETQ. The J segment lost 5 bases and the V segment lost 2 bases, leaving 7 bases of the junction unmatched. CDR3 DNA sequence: TGCGCCAGCAGCTTCGCTGGACAGGGGCGGGAGACCCAGTACTTC. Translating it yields CASSFAGQGRETQYF.

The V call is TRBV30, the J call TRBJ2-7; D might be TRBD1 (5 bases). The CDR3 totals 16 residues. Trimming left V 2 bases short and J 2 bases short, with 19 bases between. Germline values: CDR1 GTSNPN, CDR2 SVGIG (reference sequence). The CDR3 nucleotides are TGTGCCTGGAGTCTGTCAGGACATTACCCCCCCTACGAGCAGTACTTC. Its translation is CAWSLSGHYPPYEQYF.

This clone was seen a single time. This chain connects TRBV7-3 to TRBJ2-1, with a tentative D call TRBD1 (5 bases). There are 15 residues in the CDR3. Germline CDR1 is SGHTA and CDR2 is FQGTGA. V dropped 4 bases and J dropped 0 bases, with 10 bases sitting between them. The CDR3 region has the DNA TGTGCCAGCAGCTACGACAGCCGCTCCTACAATGAGCAGTTCTTC. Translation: CASSYDSRSYNEQFF.